The source of this T cell receptor beta chain is a study of regulatory T cells in long-lasting Graves disease. V dropped 0 bases and J dropped 4 bases, with 12 bases sitting between them. Per the germline V gene, CDR1 is ENHRY and CDR2 is SYGVKD. This CDR3 has 15 amino acids. The time point was: newly diagnosed GD, antithyroid drugs for less than 3 months. The TCR library was prepared using RNA isolated from PBMCs. Combining iRepertoire HTBI primers with Arm-PCR of CDR3 regions, the authors built TCR beta libraries. In TCRdb, the multiplex PCR reads were re-called with MiXCR into one record per CDR3 protein. The table records 320,000 or so distinct CDR3 sequences, 18% of them present only once.

This sequence originates from a female donor with Graves disease. Sequencing used peripheral blood mononuclear cells (PBMCs), obtained at new diagnosis, from a patient treated with antithyroid drugs. The chain couples TRBV10-3 to TRBJ2-5; either TRBD1 or TRBD2 may supply D (5 bases each). The CDR3: CAISESQGRGETQYF. The DNA of the CDR3 is TGTGCCATCAGTGAGTCCCAGGGCCGGGGAGAGACCCAGTACTTC.